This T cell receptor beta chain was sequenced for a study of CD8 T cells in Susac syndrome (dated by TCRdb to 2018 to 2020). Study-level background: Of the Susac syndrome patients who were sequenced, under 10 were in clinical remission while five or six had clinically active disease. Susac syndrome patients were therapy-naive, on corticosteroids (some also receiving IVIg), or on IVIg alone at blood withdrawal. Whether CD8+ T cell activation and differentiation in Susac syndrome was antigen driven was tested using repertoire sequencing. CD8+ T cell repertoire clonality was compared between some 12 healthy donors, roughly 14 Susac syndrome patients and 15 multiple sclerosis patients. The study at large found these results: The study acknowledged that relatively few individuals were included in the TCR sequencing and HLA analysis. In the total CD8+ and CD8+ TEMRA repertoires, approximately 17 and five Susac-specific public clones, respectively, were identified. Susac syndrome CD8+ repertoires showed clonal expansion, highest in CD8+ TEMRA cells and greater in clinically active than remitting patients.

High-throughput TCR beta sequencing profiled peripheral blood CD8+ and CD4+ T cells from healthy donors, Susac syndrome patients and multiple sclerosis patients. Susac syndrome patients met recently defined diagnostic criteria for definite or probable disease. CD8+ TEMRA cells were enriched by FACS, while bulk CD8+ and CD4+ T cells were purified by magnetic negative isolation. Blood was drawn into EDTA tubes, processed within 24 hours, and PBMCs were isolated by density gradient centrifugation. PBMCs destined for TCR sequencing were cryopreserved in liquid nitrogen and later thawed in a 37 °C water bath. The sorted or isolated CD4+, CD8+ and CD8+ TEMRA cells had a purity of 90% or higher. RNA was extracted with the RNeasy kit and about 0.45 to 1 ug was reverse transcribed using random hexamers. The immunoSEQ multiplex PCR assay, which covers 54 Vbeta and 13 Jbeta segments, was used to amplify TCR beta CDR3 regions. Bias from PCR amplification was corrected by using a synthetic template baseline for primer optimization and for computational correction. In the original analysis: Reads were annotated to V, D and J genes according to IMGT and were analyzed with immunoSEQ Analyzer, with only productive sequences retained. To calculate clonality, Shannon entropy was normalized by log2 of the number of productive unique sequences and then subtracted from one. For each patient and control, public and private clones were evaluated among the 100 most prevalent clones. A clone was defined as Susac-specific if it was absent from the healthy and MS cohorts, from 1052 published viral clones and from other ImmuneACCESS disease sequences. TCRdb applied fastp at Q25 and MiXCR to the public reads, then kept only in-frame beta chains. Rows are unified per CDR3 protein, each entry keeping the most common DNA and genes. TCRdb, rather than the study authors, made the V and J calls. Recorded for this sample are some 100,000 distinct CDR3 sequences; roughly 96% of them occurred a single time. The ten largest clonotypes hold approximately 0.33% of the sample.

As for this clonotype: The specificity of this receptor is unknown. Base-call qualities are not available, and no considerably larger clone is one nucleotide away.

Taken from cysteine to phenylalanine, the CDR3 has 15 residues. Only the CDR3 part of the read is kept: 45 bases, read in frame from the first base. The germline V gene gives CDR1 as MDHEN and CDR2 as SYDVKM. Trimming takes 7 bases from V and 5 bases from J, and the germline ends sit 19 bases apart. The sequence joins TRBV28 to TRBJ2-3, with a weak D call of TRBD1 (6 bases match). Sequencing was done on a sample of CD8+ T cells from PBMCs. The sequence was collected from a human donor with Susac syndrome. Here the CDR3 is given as CASTVGGRARDTQYF. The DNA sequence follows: TGTGCCAGCACCGTAGGGGGAAGGGCGCGAGATACGCAGTATTTT.